One sample yielded the 26 T cell receptor beta chains listed below, sequenced in a study of blood T cell repertoires in COVID-19. Measured with immunoSEQ multiplex PCR; TCRdb has only the in-frame clones, and not every one. The sample carries 74,000 or so clones, approximately 88% recorded once. The source material was peripheral blood. These receptors all stem from a human donor in a cohort sampled during active COVID-19.

The chain links TRBV3-1 (or the pseudogene TRBV3-2) to TRBJ1-1, with D maybe TRBD1 (6 bases). V was trimmed by 3 bases and J by 1 base, leaving 18 bases between them. CDR3 length: 17 amino acids. The germline V gene encodes CDR1 LGHDT and CDR2 YNNKEL (reference sequence). The CDR3 DNA follows: TGTGCCAGCAGCCACCCCCAGGGGTCCGGGACGAACACTGAAGCTTTCTTT. As protein: CASSHPQGSGTNTEAFF.

This clone was recorded once. The chain couples TRBV30 to TRBJ2-5; 8 bases are shared with TRBD1. The trim removed 7 bases at V and 0 bases at J, leaving 10 bases unmatched. Germline loops: CDR1 GTSNPN, CDR2 SVGIG (reference sequence). The CDR3 totals 15 residues. CDR3 amino acids: CASDGTGPDQETQYF. The CDR3 DNA follows: TGTGCCTCCGATGGGACAGGTCCGGACCAAGAGACCCAGTACTTC.

The chain combines TRBV5-1 with TRBJ2-5; D gene unclear. Germline assignment: CDR1 SGHRS and CDR2 YFSETQ. The CDR3 spans 11 residues. Trimming left V 4 bases short and J 5 bases short, with 6 bases between. The CDR3 bases are TGCGCCAGCAGCCGTTCGGAGACCCAGTACTTC. It codes for CASSRSETQYF.

V usage is TRBV3-1 (or the pseudogene TRBV3-2) and J usage is TRBJ2-1; D not resolved. The length of the CDR3 is 16 residues. V shed 1 base and J shed 6 bases, with 16 bases lying between them. Germline-derived CDR1 and CDR2 are LGHDT and YNNKEL (reference sequence). In DNA form, the CDR3 reads TGTGCCAGCAGCCAAGTTGCCCGTCGAGGTTCCAATGAGCAGTTCTTC. This gives the protein CASSQVARRGSNEQFF.

The rearrangement links TRBV4-2 to TRBJ1-2, with TRBD1 as a possible D gene (5 bases). V gave up 4 bases and J gave up 8 bases, with 20 bases separating them. This CDR3 has 15 amino acids. Germline V gene sequence: CDR1 LGHNA, CDR2 YNFKEQ. The CDR3 spells CASSPKMDTLGGYTF. The CDR3 nucleotides are TGTGCCAGCAGCCCGAAAATGGACACGCTGGGGGGCTACACCTTC.

This clone was seen only a few times. V is TRBV10-1 and J is TRBJ1-3; a possible D gene is TRBD1 (5 bases). The CDR3 length is 17 residues. CDR1 and CDR2 from the germline V gene are WNHNN and SYGVQD (reference sequence). The V end lost 2 bases, the J end lost 4 bases, and 18 bases lay between the germline ends. CDR3 sequence (DNA): TGCGCCAGCAGTGAGGGGCGCAGCCCAGGGTCAGGAAACACCATATATTTT. It encodes CASSEGRSPGSGNTIYF.

The chain joins TRBV3-1 (or the pseudogene TRBV3-2) to TRBJ1-2, with 7 positions matching TRBD1. The CDR3 totals 13 residues. Trimming at V came to 8 bases and at J to 4 bases, leaving 7 bases not matched to a gene. CDR1 and CDR2 (germline): LGHDT, YNNKEL (reference sequence). The CDR3 DNA follows: TGTGCCAGCCGCCCTCAGGGGGGCTATGGCTACACCTTC. This sequence encodes CASRPQGGYGYTF.

The gene calls are TRBV6-5 and TRBJ1-2; unclear D gene. V was cut by 2 bases and J by 6 bases, with 10 bases left in between. The CDR3 totals 13 residues. Germline CDR1 is MNHEY and CDR2 is SVGAGI. DNA of the CDR3: TGTGCCAGCAGTTACCGGCAGCGGGATGGCTACACCTTC. Its protein product is CASSYRQRDGYTF.

This sequence joins TRBV5-1 and TRBJ1-1; the match to TRBD1 covers 8 bases. The trim removed 4 bases at V and 2 bases at J, leaving 4 bases unmatched. This CDR3 has 14 amino acids. The germline V gene has CDR1 SGHRS and CDR2 YFSETQ. The CDR3 loop is CASSTQGVNTEAFF. CDR3 in DNA: TGCGCCAGCAGCACACAGGGGGTAAACACTGAAGCTTTCTTT.

V gene TRBV6-2 or TRBV6-3 combines with J gene TRBJ1-2; possible D gene TRBD1, 5 bases. V was cut by 6 bases and J by 4 bases, with 21 bases left in between. This CDR3 has 16 amino acids. Germline CDR1 MNHEY, CDR2 SVGEGT. CDR3 nucleotides: TGTGCCAGCAGCCCCCCTCCCTTGACAGTTGGCTATGGCTACACCTTC. Translation gives CASSPPPLTVGYGYTF.

This clone occurred a few times. The chain joins TRBV6-5 to TRBJ1-2, with 7 bases aligning to TRBD1. Trimming cost V 6 bases and J 1 base; bases outside gene matches: 5. CDR3 length: 14 residues. Per the germline V gene, CDR1 is MNHEY and CDR2 is SVGAGI. In DNA, the CDR3 is TGTGCCAGCAGAAAGGACAGGATTAACTATGGCTACACCTTC. Protein sequence: CASRKDRINYGYTF.

V and J are TRBV6-5 and TRBJ1-1, with a weak D call TRBD1 (6 bases). The ends were cut back, 0 bases at V and 7 bases at J, with 15 bases in the middle. The germline V gene has CDR1 MNHEY and CDR2 SVGAGI. This CDR3 comprises 15 residues. CDR3 coding DNA: TGTGCCAGCAGTTACTCGAGAGGGGGATTTTTTGAAGCTTTCTTT. Translated: CASSYSRGGFFEAFF.

The chain couples TRBV18 to TRBJ1-4; a possible D gene is TRBD1 (5 bases). Trimming took 3 bases from V and 8 from J, leaving 13 bases between them. The CDR3 loop spans 14 amino acids. Per the germline V gene, CDR1 is KGHSH and CDR2 is LQKENI. CDR3 protein: CASSPGRTSEKLFF. The DNA for the CDR3 is TGTGCCAGCTCACCCGGGAGGACATCCGAAAAACTGTTTTTT.

The chain recombines TRBV7-6 with TRBJ1-2; D remains unclear. Germline V lookup: CDR1 SGHVS, CDR2 FNYEAQ. The CDR3 contains 12 residues. V was cut by 10 bases and J by 6 bases, with 15 bases left in between. The CDR3 here is CAIRVALDGYTF. CDR3 DNA: TGTGCCATTCGGGTCGCCCTCGATGGCTACACCTTC.

This clone has just a few counts. V is TRBV7-9 and J is TRBJ2-7; weak D call: TRBD1 (6 bases). CDR3 length: 16 amino acids. Germline V gives CDR1 SEHNR, CDR2 FQNEAQ (reference sequence). Trimming took off 6 bases at V and 4 bases at J, with 22 bases between the two ends. The CDR3 DNA reads as TGTGCCAGCAGGGATATTAACAGGGATAAAGATTACGAGCAGTACTTC. It yields the protein CASRDINRDKDYEQYF.

The genes are TRBV19 and TRBJ2-1; possible D gene TRBD1, 6 bases. The CDR3 has 13 residues. Trimming removed 6 bases from V and 8 bases from J, with 14 bases in between. The germline V gene encodes CDR1 LNHDA and CDR2 SQIVND (reference sequence). Here the CDR3 DNA reads TGTGCCAGTAGCCCGGGGCCAGGGGATGAGCAGTTCTTC. It translates to CASSPGPGDEQFF. Combining the CDR3 with reference TRBV19 and TRBJ2-1 gives the whole variable domain DGGITQSPKYLFRKEGQNVTLSCEQNLNHDAMYWYRQDPGQGLRLIYYSQIVNDFQKGDIAEGYSVSREKKESFPLTVTSAQKNPTAFYLCASSPGPGDEQFFGPGTRLTVL.

The chain employs TRBV28 and TRBJ1-4; D is perhaps TRBD1 (5 bases). Trimming removed 3 bases at V and 7 bases at J, with 12 bases between. This CDR3 contains 14 residues. CDR1 MDHEN and CDR2 SYDVKM come from the germline V gene. CDR3 amino acids: CASSFGGSSEKLFF. The CDR3 DNA follows: TGTGCCAGCAGTTTCGGGGGGTCAAGTGAAAAACTGTTTTTT.

The chain joins TRBV7-2 to TRBJ2-3; tentative D call: TRBD2 (6 bases). Germline loops: CDR1 SGHTA, CDR2 FQGNSA. The CDR3 covers 15 residues. V was shortened by 3 bases and J by 2 bases, with 12 bases between the two germline ends. The CDR3 loop reads CASSFTGLITDTQYF. CDR3 sequence (DNA): TGTGCCAGCAGCTTTACGGGACTTATCACAGATACGCAGTATTTT.

This chain uses TRBV18 with TRBJ2-1, with 10 bases lining up with TRBD1. The germline V gene encodes CDR1 KGHSH and CDR2 LQKENI. Trimming cost V 3 bases and J 5 bases; bases outside gene matches: 4. This CDR3 is built from 15 residues. The CDR3 reads CASSPDRGRHNEQFF. CDR3 coding DNA: TGTGCCAGCTCACCCGACAGGGGGCGTCACAATGAGCAGTTCTTC.

This chain uses TRBV18 with TRBJ2-3; D not resolved. Trimming took 3 bases from V and 4 from J, leaving 8 bases between them. Germline V lookup: CDR1 KGHSH, CDR2 LQKENI. There are 13 residues in the CDR3. This CDR3 reads CASSPAGADTQYF. In nucleotides, the CDR3 is TGTGCCAGCTCACCTGCCGGAGCAGATACGCAGTATTTT.

V is TRBV2 and J is TRBJ2-7; 7 bases align to TRBD2. This CDR3 region has 16 residues. Germline V gene sequence: CDR1 SNHLY, CDR2 FYNNEI. The CDR3 is CGSWIAGVSSSYEQYF. Here the CDR3 DNA reads TGTGGCAGTTGGATAGCGGGTGTGTCAAGCTCCTACGAGCAGTACTTC.

This clone came up once. The chain recombines TRBV7-2 with TRBJ2-7; D gene unclear. The germline CDR1 and CDR2 sequences are SGHTA and FQGNSA. This CDR3 spans 14 amino acids. The V end lost 3 bases, the J end lost 6 bases, and 15 bases lay between the germline ends. The CDR3 reads CASSFRGTEREQYF. CDR3 coding DNA: TGTGCCAGCAGCTTTAGAGGAACGGAGCGCGAGCAGTACTTC.

V and J are TRBV7-2 and TRBJ2-1; weak D call: TRBD2 (6 bases). V was clipped by 2 bases and J by 8 bases, with 19 bases between them. The CDR3 is 16 residues long. Germline values: CDR1 SGHTA, CDR2 FQGNSA. In DNA form, the CDR3 reads TGTGCCAGCAGCTTAAGTTCCGGGGGATTTGGCGATGAGCAGTTCTTC. This encodes CASSLSSGGFGDEQFF.

V is TRBV11-3 and J is TRBJ1-5, with 8 bases aligning to TRBD1. From germline, CDR1 is SGHNT and CDR2 YENEEA. The V gene end was trimmed by 5 bases and the J gene end by 1 base; junction bases not matched to a gene: 13. This CDR3 is built from 18 residues. The CDR3, as DNA: TGTGCCAGCAGCGCGGGGGACAGGACGATTGGGAGCAATCAGCCCCAGCATTTT. This sequence encodes CASSAGDRTIGSNQPQHF.

The V call is TRBV7-9, the J call TRBJ1-6, with D possibly matching TRBD1 (6 bases). The CDR3 covers 16 residues. Looked up from germline, CDR1 is SEHNR and CDR2 is FQNEAQ (reference sequence). Trimming cost V 5 bases and J 6 bases, with 17 bases left between them. This chain's CDR3 is CASSPPGAGSNSPLHF. DNA of the CDR3: TGTGCCAGCAGCCCCCCAGGGGCAGGGAGTAATTCACCCCTCCACTTT.

This chain links TRBV7-9 with TRBJ2-1; 8 nucleotides match TRBD2. V gave up 7 bases and J gave up 6 bases; unmatched junction bases: 17. This CDR3 has 17 residues. Looked up from germline, CDR1 is SEHNR and CDR2 is FQNEAQ (reference sequence). The CDR3 DNA is TGTGCCAGCACCCCACGGGGGGGCAATAGGTGGGTCAATGAGCAGTTCTTC. Its protein product is CASTPRGGNRWVNEQFF. Complete variable domain (other parts from reference TRBV7-9 and TRBJ2-1): DTGVSQNPRHKITKRGQNVTFRCDPISEHNRLYWYRQTLGQGPEFLTYFQNEAQLEKSRLLSDRFSAERPKGSFSTLEIQRTEQGDSAMYLCASTPRGGNRWVNEQFFGPGTRLTVL.